One and the same sample provided the 2 T cell receptor beta chains below, sequenced in a study of T cell responses to AZD1222 COVID-19 vaccine. Repertoires were generated with immunoSEQ multiplex PCR, while TCRdb's copy carries only in-frame clones and drops some. The repertoire holds about 110,000 clones, with under 90% as singletons. The starting material was peripheral blood, obtained on day 0 of AZD1222 vaccination. These receptors all stem from an adult in good health.

The genes are TRBV28 and TRBJ1-6; D gene ambiguous. The CDR3 spans 14 residues. V was clipped by 8 bases and J by 3 bases, with 11 bases between them. The V gene's germline CDR1 is MDHEN and CDR2 SYDVKM. This CDR3 is CASVEGFYNSPLHF. The CDR3 nucleotides read TGTGCCAGCGTGGAAGGATTCTATAATTCACCCCTCCACTTT.

V is TRBV7-6 and J is TRBJ1-4; D possibly corresponds to TRBD1 (5 bases). V was clipped by 0 bases and J by 8 bases, with 10 bases between them. The CDR3 totals 14 residues. The germline V gene has CDR1 SGHVS and CDR2 FNYEAQ. In nucleotides, the CDR3 is TGTGCCAGCAGCTTAGCGCTGGGGGACGAAAAACTGTTTTTT. Protein: CASSLALGDEKLFF.